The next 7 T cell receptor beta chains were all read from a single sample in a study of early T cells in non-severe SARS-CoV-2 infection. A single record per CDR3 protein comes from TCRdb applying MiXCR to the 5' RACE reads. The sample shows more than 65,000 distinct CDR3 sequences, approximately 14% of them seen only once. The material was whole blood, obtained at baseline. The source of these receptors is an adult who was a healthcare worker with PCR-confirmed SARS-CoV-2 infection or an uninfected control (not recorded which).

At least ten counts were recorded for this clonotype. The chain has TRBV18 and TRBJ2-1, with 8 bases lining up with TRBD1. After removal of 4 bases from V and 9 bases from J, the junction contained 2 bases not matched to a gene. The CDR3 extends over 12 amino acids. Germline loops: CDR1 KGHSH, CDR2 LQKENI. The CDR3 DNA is TGTGCCAGCTCACGGACAGGGACTGAGCAGTTCTTC. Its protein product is CASSRTGTEQFF.

This CDR3 reads CSANVGQGSANYGYTF. The CDR3 DNA reads as TGCAGTGCCAACGTGGGACAGGGATCAGCTAACTATGGCTACACCTTC. The chain links TRBV20-1 to TRBJ1-2; TRBD1 aligns across 9 bases. The CDR3 has 16 amino acids. V shed 6 bases, J shed 0 bases, and the junction held 11 bases outside the gene matches. Germline assignment: CDR1 DFQATT and CDR2 SNEGSKA (reference sequence).

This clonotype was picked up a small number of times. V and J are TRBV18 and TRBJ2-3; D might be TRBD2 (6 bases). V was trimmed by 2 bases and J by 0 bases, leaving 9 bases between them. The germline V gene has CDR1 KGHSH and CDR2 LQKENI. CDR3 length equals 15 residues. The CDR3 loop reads CASSPVGTSTDTQYF. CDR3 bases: TGTGCCAGCTCACCAGTGGGGACTAGCACAGATACGCAGTATTTT.

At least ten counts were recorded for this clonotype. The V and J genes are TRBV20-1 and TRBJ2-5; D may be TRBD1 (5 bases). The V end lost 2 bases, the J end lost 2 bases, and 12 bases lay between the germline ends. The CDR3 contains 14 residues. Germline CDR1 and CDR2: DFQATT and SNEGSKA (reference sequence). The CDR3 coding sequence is TGCAGTGCTAGAAAGACAGTCCCACAAGAGACCCAGTACTTC. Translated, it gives CSARKTVPQETQYF.

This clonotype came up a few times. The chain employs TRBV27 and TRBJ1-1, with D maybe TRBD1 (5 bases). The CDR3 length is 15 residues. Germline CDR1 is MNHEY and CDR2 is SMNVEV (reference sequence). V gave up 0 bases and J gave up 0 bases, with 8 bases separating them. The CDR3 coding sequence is TGTGCCAGCAGTTTATCCCCAGGGCTGAACACTGAAGCTTTCTTT. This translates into CASSLSPGLNTEAFF.

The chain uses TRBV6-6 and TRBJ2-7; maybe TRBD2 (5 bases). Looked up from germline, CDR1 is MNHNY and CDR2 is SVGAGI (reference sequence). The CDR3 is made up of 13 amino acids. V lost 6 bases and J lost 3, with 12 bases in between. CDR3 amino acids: CASSITGDYEQYF. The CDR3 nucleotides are TGTGCCAGCAGCATCACCGGGGACTACGAGCAGTACTTC.

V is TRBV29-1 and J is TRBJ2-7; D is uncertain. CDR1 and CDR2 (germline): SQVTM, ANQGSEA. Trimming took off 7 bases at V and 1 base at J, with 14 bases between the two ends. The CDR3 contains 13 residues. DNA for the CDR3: TGCAGCGCGCTCGATGGAGCGTCCTACGAGCAGTACTTC. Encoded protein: CSALDGASYEQYF.